These T cell receptor beta chains were read from a single sample in a study of blood T cell repertoires in COVID-19. The assay was immunoSEQ multiplex PCR, and TCRdb's table has in-frame clones only and misses some. The table includes 150,000 to 200,000 clones, approximately 82% detected once. Input material: peripheral blood. Receptor source: a woman aged 40 to 55 with COVID-19, enrolled during active disease. The CDR3 runs from the conserved cysteine through the conserved F or W. The order of the fields is V gene, J gene, CDR3 length, D gene, clone size, CDR3 DNA, CDR3 protein. D genes are given only for firm matches. Part of the rows lack a size; the others show once, few, many or a class for expanded clones.

TRBV6-5	TRBJ1-5	15	TRBD1	.	TGTGCCAGCAGACCCGACAGGGCGTACAATCAGCCCCAGCATTTT	CASRPDRAYNQPQHF
TRBV2	TRBJ1-1	15	.	.	TGTGCCAGCAGGAGAGACGGAACCTCGGAGGTAGAAGCTTTCTTT	CASRRDGTSEVEAFF
TRBV7-9	TRBJ1-2	16	TRBD1	.	TGTGCCAGCAGGCCCCAGTTGGGACAGCGAAACTATGGCTACACCTTC	CASRPQLGQRNYGYTF
TRBV27	TRBJ2-5	16	TRBD2	.	TGTGCCAGCAGTTTATCGTTCCTTAGCGGGGGAGAGACCCAGTACTTC	CASSLSFLSGGETQYF
TRBV20-1	TRBJ1-1	10	.	.	TGCAGTACAGGGCGGACTGAAGCTTTCTTT	CSTGRTEAFF
TRBV9	TRBJ1-1	16	.	.	TGTGCCAGCAGCGAGGACCCGGGGTTGGAGGGAACTGAAGCTTTCTTT	CASSEDPGLEGTEAFF
TRBV7-9	TRBJ2-7	14	TRBD2	.	TGTGCCAGCAGCTCCACTAGCGGGAGACACGAGCAGTACTTC	CASSSTSGRHEQYF
TRBV27	TRBJ1-1	14	TRBD1	.	TGTGCCAGCAGAAGCGACAGGGGCTTCACTGAAGCTTTCTTT	CASRSDRGFTEAFF
TRBV5-5	TRBJ2-1	13	.	.	TGTGCCAGCAGCTTGGAGAGCTGGAGTGAGCAGTTCTTC	CASSLESWSEQFF
TRBV6-5	TRBJ1-4	15	TRBD1	few	TGTGCCAGCAGTTTGGGGACAGGGGGCTATGAAAAACTGTTTTTT	CASSLGTGGYEKLFF
TRBV7-9	TRBJ2-1	12	.	.	TGTGCCAGCGGGGGGTTGGACTATGAGCAGTTCTTC	CASGGLDYEQFF
TRBV18	TRBJ2-1	12	.	.	TGTGCCAGCTCACCACAGGACAGAACCGAGTTCTTC	CASSPQDRTEFF
TRBV12-3/TRBV12-4	TRBJ2-7	12	.	.	TGTGCCAGCAGTTTAAGGCTAGACGAGCAGTACTTC	CASSLRLDEQYF